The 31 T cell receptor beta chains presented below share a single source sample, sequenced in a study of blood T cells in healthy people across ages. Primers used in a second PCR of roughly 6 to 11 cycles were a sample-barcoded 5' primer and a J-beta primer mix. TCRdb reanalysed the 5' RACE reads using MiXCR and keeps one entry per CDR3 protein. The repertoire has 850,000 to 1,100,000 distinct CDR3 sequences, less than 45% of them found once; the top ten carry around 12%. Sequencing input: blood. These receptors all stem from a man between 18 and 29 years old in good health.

The CDR3 loop is CSVKGGPIHEQYF. CDR3 bases: TGCAGCGTGAAAGGGGGGCCAATCCACGAGCAGTACTTC. The gene calls are TRBV29-1 and TRBJ2-5; the D gene could be TRBD1 or TRBD2 (6 bases each). The J call may not be correct, given that the DNA end is closer to TRBJ2-7. The CDR3 length is 13 residues. CDR1 and CDR2 (germline): SQVTM, ANQGSEA.

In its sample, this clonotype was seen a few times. In DNA, the CDR3 is TGTGCCAGCAGTTCCCCCCGACAGGGCCGCAATTCACCCCTCCACTTT. Translating gives CASSSPRQGRNSPLHF. This chain joins TRBV27 and TRBJ1-6; TRBD1 aligns across 7 bases. Germline CDR1 is MNHEY and CDR2 is SMNVEV (reference sequence). V shed 4 bases, J shed 7 bases, and the junction held 10 bases outside the gene matches. This CDR3 spans 16 amino acids.

In DNA, the CDR3 is TGTGCCAGCAGTGACCCAGGGACAGGGGGCAAGAACGAGCAGTACTTC. Translated: CASSDPGTGGKNEQYF. The chain carries TRBV2 and TRBJ2-5; TRBD1 agrees at 12 bases. The J call could be wrong; TRBJ2-7 is a better fit for the DNA end. Germline CDR1 and CDR2: SNHLY and FYNNEI. The CDR3 has 16 amino acids.

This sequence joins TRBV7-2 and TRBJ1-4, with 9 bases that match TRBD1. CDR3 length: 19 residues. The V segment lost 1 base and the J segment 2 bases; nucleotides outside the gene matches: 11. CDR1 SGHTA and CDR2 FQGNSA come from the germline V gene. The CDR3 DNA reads TGTGCCAGCAGCTTAGTAGTGCAGGACAGGGGTATGACTAATGAAAAACTGTTTTTT. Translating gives CASSLVVQDRGMTNEKLFF.

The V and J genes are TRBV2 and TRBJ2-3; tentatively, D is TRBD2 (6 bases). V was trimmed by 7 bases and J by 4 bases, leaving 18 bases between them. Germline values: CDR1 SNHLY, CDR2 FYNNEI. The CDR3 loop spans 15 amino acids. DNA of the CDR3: TGTGCCAGCACCGGGTTGGGAGGATTCCCAGATACGCAGTATTTT. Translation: CASTGLGGFPDTQYF. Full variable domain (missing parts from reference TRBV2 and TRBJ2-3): EPEVTQTPSHQVTQMGQEVILRCVPISNHLYFYWYRQILGQKVEFLVSFYNNEISEKSEIFDDQFSVERPDGSNFTLKIRSTKLEDSAMYFCASTGLGGFPDTQYFGPGTRLTVL.

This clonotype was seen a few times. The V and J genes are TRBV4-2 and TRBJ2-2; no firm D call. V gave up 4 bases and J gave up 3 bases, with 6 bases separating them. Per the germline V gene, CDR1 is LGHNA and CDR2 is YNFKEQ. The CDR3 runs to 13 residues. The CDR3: CASSPDHTGELFF. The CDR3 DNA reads TGTGCCAGCAGCCCAGATCACACCGGGGAGCTGTTTTTT.

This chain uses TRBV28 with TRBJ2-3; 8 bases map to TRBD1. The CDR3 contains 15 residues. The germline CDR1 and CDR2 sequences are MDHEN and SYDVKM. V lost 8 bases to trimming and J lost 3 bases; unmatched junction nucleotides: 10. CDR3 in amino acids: CASSWTGQVTDTQYF. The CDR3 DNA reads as TGTGCCAGCTCCTGGACAGGGCAAGTAACAGATACGCAGTATTTT.

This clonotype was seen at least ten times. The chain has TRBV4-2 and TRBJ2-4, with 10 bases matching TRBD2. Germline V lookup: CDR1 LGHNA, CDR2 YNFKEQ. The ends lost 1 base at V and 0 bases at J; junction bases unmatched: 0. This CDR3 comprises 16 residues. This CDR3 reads CASSQGLAGAKNIQYF. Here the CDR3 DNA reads TGTGCCAGCAGCCAAGGACTAGCGGGAGCCAAAAACATTCAGTACTTC.

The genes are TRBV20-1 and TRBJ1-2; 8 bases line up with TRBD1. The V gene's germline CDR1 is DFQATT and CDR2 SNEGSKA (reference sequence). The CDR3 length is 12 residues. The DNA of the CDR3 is TGCAGGGCTTTGGACAGGGCGGATGGCTACACCTTC. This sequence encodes CRALDRADGYTF.

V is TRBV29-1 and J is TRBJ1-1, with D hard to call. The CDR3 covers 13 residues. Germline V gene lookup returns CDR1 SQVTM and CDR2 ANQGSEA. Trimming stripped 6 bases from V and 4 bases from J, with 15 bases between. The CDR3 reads CSVPLGGRTEAFF. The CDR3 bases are TGCAGCGTCCCACTAGGCGGGCGCACTGAAGCTTTCTTT.

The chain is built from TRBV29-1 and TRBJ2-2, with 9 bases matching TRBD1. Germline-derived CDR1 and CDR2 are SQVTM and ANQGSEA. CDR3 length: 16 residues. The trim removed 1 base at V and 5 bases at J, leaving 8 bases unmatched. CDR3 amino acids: CSVEGAQGASTGELFF. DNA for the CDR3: TGCAGCGTTGAAGGGGCACAGGGGGCGAGTACCGGGGAGCTGTTTTTT.

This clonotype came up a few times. CDR3 in amino acids: CASSYDFAYEQYF. For the CDR3, the DNA is TGTGCCAGCAGTTACGATTTCGCCTACGAGCAGTACTTC. The chain has TRBV6-6 and TRBJ2-7; D remains unclear. Deletions cut 2 bases from V and 2 bases from J, with 7 bases between. CDR1 is MNHNY and CDR2 is SVGAGI in the germline V gene (reference sequence). This CDR3 spans 13 amino acids.

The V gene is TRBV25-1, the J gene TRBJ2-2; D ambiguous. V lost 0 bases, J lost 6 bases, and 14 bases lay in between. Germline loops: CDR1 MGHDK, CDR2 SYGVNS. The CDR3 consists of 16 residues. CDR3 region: CASSEYRPSEAGELFF. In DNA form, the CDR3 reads TGTGCCAGCAGTGAATATAGGCCCAGTGAGGCCGGGGAGCTGTTTTTT.

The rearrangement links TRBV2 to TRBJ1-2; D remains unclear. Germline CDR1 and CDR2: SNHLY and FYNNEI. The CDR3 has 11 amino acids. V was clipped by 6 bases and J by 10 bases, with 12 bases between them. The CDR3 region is CASRGGTFYTF. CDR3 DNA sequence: TGTGCCAGCAGAGGAGGTACCTTCTACACCTTC. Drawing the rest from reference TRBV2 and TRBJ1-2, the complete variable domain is EPEVTQTPSHQVTQMGQEVILRCVPISNHLYFYWYRQILGQKVEFLVSFYNNEISEKSEIFDDQFSVERPDGSNFTLKIRSTKLEDSAMYFCASRGGTFYTFGSGTRLTVV.

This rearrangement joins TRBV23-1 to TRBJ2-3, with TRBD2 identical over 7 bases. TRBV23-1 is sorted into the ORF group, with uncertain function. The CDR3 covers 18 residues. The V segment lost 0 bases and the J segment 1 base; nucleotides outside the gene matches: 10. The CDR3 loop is CASSQSEGDYEGTDTQYF. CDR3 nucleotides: TGCGCCAGCAGTCAATCGGAAGGGGACTACGAGGGCACAGATACGCAGTATTTT.

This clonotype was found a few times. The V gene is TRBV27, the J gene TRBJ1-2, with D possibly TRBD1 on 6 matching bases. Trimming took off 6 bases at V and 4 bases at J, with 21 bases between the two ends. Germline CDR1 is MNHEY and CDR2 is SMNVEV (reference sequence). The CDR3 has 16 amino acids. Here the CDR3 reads CASRPIWGGWGYGYTF. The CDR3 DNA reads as TGTGCCAGCAGACCGATTTGGGGGGGCTGGGGCTATGGCTACACCTTC.

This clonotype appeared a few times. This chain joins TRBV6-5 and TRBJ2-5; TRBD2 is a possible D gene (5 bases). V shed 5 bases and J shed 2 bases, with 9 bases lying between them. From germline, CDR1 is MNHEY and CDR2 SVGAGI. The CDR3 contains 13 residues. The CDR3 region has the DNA TGTGCCAGCAGTAAGAGGGCACAAGAGACCCAGTACTTC. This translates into CASSKRAQETQYF.

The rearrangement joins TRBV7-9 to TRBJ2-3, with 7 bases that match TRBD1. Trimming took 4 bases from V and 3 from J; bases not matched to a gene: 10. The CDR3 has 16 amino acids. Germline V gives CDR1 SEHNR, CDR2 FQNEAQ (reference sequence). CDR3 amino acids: CASSSTTGVGTDTQYF. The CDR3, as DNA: TGTGCCAGCAGCTCGACTACAGGGGTTGGGACAGATACGCAGTATTTT.

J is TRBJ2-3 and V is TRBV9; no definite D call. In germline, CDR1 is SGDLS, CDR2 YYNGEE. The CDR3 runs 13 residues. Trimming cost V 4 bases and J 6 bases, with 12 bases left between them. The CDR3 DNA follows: TGTGCCAGCAGCACCATGGATTGGGATACGCAGTATTTT. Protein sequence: CASSTMDWDTQYF.

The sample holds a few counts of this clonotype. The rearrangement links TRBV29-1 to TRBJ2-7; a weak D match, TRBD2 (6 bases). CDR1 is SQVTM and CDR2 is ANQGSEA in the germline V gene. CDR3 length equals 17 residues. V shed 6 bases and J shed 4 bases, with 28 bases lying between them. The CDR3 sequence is CSVGPLSSQGGGYEQYF. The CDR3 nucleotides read TGCAGCGTCGGTCCCCTTAGTTCTCAGGGAGGTGGGTACGAGCAGTACTTC.

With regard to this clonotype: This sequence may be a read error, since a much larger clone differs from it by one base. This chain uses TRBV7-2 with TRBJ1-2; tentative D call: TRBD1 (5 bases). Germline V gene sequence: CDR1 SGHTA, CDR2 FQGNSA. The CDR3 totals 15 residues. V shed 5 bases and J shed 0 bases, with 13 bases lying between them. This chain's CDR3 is CASSARQRANYGYTF. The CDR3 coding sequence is TGTGCCAGCAGCGCGAGACAGAGAGCTAACTATGGCTACACCTTC.

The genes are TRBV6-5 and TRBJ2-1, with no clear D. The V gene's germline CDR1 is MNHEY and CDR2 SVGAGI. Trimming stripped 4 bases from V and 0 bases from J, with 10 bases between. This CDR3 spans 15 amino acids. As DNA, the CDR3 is TGTGCCAGCAGTTCATCACGGAGCTCCTACAATGAGCAGTTCTTC. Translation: CASSSSRSSYNEQFF.

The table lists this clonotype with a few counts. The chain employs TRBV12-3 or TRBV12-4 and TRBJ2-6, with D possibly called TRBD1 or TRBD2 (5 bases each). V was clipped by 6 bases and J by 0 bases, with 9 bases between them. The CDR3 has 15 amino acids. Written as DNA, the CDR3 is TGTGCCAGCAGCCGAGGGACCTCTGGGGCCAACGTCCTGACTTTC. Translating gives CASSRGTSGANVLTF.

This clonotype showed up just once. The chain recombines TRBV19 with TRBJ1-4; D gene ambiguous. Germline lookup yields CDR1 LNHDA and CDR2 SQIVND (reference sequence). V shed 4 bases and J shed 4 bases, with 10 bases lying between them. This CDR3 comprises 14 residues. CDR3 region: CASSNREVNEKLFF. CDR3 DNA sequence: TGTGCCAGTAGTAACCGGGAAGTTAATGAAAAACTGTTTTTT.

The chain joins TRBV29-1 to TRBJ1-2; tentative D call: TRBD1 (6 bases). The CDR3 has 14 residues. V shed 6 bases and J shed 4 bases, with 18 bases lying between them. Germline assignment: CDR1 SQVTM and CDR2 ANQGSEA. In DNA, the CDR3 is TGCAGCGTCCCAAAAACAAGGGGGGCCTATGGCTACACCTTC. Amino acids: CSVPKTRGAYGYTF.

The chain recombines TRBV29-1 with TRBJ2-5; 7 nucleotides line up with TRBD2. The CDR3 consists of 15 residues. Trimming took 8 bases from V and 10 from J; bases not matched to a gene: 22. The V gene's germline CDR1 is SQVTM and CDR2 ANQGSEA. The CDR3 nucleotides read TGCAGCATTCCCCCCAGCCCCGACAGTGGGGGGGACCAGTACTTC. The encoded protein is CSIPPSPDSGGDQYF.

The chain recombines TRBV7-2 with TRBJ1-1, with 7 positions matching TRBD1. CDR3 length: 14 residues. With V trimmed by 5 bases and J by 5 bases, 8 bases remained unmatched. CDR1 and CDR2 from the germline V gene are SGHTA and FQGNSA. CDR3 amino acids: CASSRQGTGTEAFF. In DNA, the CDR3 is TGTGCCAGCAGCCGACAGGGAACGGGGACTGAAGCTTTCTTT.

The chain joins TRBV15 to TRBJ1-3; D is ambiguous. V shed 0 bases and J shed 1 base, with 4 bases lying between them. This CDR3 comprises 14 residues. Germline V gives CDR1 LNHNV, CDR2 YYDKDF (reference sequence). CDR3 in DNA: TGTGCCACCAGCAGAGAAGTTTCTGGAAACACCATATATTTT. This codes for CATSREVSGNTIYF.

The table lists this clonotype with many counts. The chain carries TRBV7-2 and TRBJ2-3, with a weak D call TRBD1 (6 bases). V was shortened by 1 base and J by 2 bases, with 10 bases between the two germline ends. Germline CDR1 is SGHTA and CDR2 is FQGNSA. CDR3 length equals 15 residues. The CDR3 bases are TGTGCCAGCAGCTTAGTGGGGGACACCACAGATACGCAGTATTTT. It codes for CASSLVGDTTDTQYF.

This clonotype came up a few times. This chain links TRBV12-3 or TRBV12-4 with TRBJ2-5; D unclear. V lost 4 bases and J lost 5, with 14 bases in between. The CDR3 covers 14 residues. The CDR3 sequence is CASSSGNSRETQYF. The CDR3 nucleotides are TGTGCCAGCAGTTCTGGGAATTCGCGGGAGACCCAGTACTTC.

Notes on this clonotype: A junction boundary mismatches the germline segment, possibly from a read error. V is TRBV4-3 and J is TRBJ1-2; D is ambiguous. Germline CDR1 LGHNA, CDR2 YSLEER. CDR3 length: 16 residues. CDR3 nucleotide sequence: TGCGTCAGCAGCCAAGAGGATCAGAGAGCATACTATGGCTACACCTTC. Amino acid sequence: CVSSQEDQRAYYGYTF.